These T cell receptor beta chains were read from a single sample in a study of glioma-infiltrating T cells after dendritic cell vaccination. Using immunoSEQ multiplex PCR, the repertoire was profiled, and TCRdb retains in-frame clones only, with some absent. The repertoire includes roughly 83,000 clones, about nine tenths of them detected once, and 15% to 19% sits in the top ten. The starting material was blood, obtained before dendritic cell vaccination. The receptor set was obtained from a human donor with glioblastoma. Each CDR3 is given with its conserved first and last residue. A D gene is named only where the DNA matches it firmly. The size entry is marked missing in some rows and otherwise reads once, few, many or a size class.

NA,TRBJ1-3,NA,TRBV5-1,TGCGCCAGCAGCTTGGACCCCCCAGGGTATGGAAACACCATATATTTT,CASSLDPPGYGNTIYF
NA,TRBJ1-4,NA,TRBV25-1,TGTGCCAGCAGCACTAGGGGAGGGGGTAATGAAAAACTGTTTTTT,CASSTRGGGNEKLFF
NA,TRBJ2-3,TRBD2,TRBV29-1,TGCAGCGCCCTCCCGGGGGGTCCAGATACGCAGTATTTT,CSALPGGPDTQYF
NA,TRBJ1-5,TRBD1,TRBV19,TGTGCCAGTAGTTTGGGGACAGGGTTACAGCCCCAGCATTTT,CASSLGTGLQPQHF
NA,TRBJ2-7,NA,TRBV6-1,TGTGCCAGCAGTGAAATTGGGGGCCGGTCTTCCTACGAGCAGTACTTC,CASSEIGGRSSYEQYF
NA,TRBJ2-3,TRBD2,TRBV10-3,TGTGCCATCAGGGAGACTAGCGGGGGGCTTAATTACATCACAGATACGCAGTATTTT,CAIRETSGGLNYITDTQYF
once,TRBJ2-2,NA,TRBV7-3,TGTGCCAGCAGCTTAGGGCAGGGGAGCACCGGGGAGCTGTTTTTT,CASSLGQGSTGELFF
NA,TRBJ2-1,NA,TRBV14,TGTGCCAGCAGCCAAGTAGGGCAGGGGCCCTACAATGAGCAGTTCTTC,CASSQVGQGPYNEQFF
NA,TRBJ2-7,TRBD1,TRBV12-5,TGTGCTAGTGGTTCGGGACAGGGGGTCCACGAGCAGTACTTC,CASGSGQGVHEQYF
NA,TRBJ1-4,NA,TRBV5-6,TGTGCCAGCAGCTTGGCCTCGGCGGCACGAAAACTGTTTTTT,CASSLASAARKLFF
NA,TRBJ2-7,TRBD2,TRBV6-5,TGTGCCAGCAGTCCTACTAGCGGGAGCTCCTACGAGCAGTACTTC,CASSPTSGSSYEQYF
NA,TRBJ1-6,TRBD1,TRBV6-1,TGTGCCAGCAGAGCTATAGACAGGGGTAATTCACCCCTCCACTTT,CASRAIDRGNSPLHF
NA,TRBJ2-7,TRBD2,TRBV5-1,TGCGCCAGCAGCCTTCCGGGACTAGCGGGAGGGCCTTACGAGCAGTACTTC,CASSLPGLAGGPYEQYF
NA,TRBJ1-6,TRBD1,TRBV4-1,TGCGCCAGCAGCCAAGGGACCGGGACAGGGATCTCACCCCTCCACTTT,CASSQGTGTGISPLHF
NA,TRBJ1-2,TRBD1,TRBV19,TGTGCCATTCGGACAGGGGGGGACTATGGCTACACCTTC,CAIRTGGDYGYTF
NA,TRBJ2-2,NA,TRBV25-1,TGTGCCAGCAGTGGAGTCAACACCGGGGAGCTGTTTTTT,CASSGVNTGELFF
NA,TRBJ2-1,TRBD2,TRBV5-1,TGCGCCAGCAGTGACCGGACTAGCGGCGGGGGGGAGCAGTTCTTC,CASSDRTSGGGEQFF
once,TRBJ2-7,TRBD1,TRBV29-1,TGCAGCGTCCCGACAGGGATCTTGAACGAGCAGTACTTC,CSVPTGILNEQYF
NA,TRBJ1-2,NA,TRBV28,TGTGCCAGCAGTTTAGTTCTCTATGGCTACACCTTC,CASSLVLYGYTF
NA,TRBJ1-6,TRBD1,TRBV9,TGTGCCAGCAGCGCCCGTGACAGGGGCTATAATTCACCCCTCCACTTT,CASSARDRGYNSPLHF
NA,TRBJ2-1,NA,TRBV28,TGTGCCAGCAGTTCCCCGGCGGCCGAGTACAATGAGCAGTTCTTC,CASSSPAAEYNEQFF
once,TRBJ2-1,TRBD1,TRBV15,TGTGCCACCAGCAGAGGACAGGGTACCTACAATGAGCAGTTCTTC,CATSRGQGTYNEQFF
NA,TRBJ1-2,NA,TRBV29-1,TGCAGCGTTGTCGGGGGATCTGGCTACACCTTC,CSVVGGSGYTF
few,TRBJ1-5,TRBD1,TRBV6-1,TGTGCCAGCAGTGAAGCAATGACAGGGGGGGGTCCCCAGCATTTT,CASSEAMTGGGPQHF